This TCR beta chain was recovered during a study of T cell repertoires in cytomegalovirus infection. Study at large: CMV epitopes in the study were HLA-C-restricted (recently identified) and HLA-B-restricted (well studied). Based on public TCR beta signatures, there were indications of CMV infection and of a matching HLA type. Points from the study as a whole: CMV carriers with the relevant HLA were identified by cumulative public TCR beta family frequency. HLA-C-restricted TCR beta clonotypes specific for CMV led the ex vivo response.

TCRdb reanalysed the reads using MiXCR and keeps one entry per CDR3 protein. This sample yields approximately 730,000 distinct CDR3 sequences, of which 30% to 40% are seen a single time; roughly 18% belongs to the top ten. Germline CDR1 reads LNHDA; CDR2 reads SQIVND (reference sequence). V shed 4 bases and J shed 0 bases, with 9 bases lying between them. CDR3 length: 15 residues. Concerning this clonotype: Its antigen is as yet unknown.

This receptor was taken from a human donor in good health (CMV status not recorded). Some clones in this sample may be carry-over from other donors' samples. The chain recombines TRBV19 with TRBJ1-4; D is unresolved. This sample comprised cultured PBMCs, obtained from culture after CMV antigen stimulation. As DNA, the CDR3 is TGTGCCAGTAGTACTCGGACGGCAACTAATGAAAAACTGTTTTTT. Residues: CASSTRTATNEKLFF.